The 28 T cell receptor beta chains below all came from one sample that was sequenced in a study of T cells after yellow fever vaccination (dated by TCRdb to between 2018 and 2020). Library preparation employed 5' RACE. Instrument on record: Illumina NovaSeq 6000. TCRdb redid the processing of the public reads, applying fastp at Q25 and MiXCR, and retained in-frame beta chains. Each CDR3 protein appears once, grouped with its most common genes and DNA. This sample holds over 300,000 distinct CDR3 sequences; 3% to 4.5% were observed only once. Together, the top ten hold about a quarter of the sample. The sample's treatment or condition, from its label and the paper: live attenuated yellow fever vaccine strain. Sequencing used PBMCs, obtained on the day of the yellow fever booster vaccination. Every receptor here comes from a man aged 18 to 29 who received the YFV17D yellow fever vaccine.

The chain combines TRBV7-8 with TRBJ2-7, with D unclear. The CDR3 extends over 14 amino acids. V was clipped by 1 base and J by 2 bases, with 9 bases between them. Per germline, CDR1 SGHVS and CDR2 FQNEAQ. The DNA for the CDR3 is TGTGCCAGCAGCTTAGGTGCCGGCCCCTACGAGCAGTACTTC. This translates into CASSLGAGPYEQYF.

This clonotype has a count of ten or more. This chain connects TRBV4-1 to TRBJ2-7; 12 nucleotides agree with TRBD2. The length of the CDR3 is 18 residues. V was clipped by 2 bases and J by 0 bases; unmatched bases: 8. Germline V gene lookup returns CDR1 MGHRA and CDR2 YSYEKL. Here the CDR3 reads CASSQPLAGGLSSYEQYF. For the CDR3, the DNA is TGCGCCAGCAGCCAACCACTAGCGGGGGGCCTCAGCTCCTACGAGCAGTACTTC.

This clonotype was seen many times. The chain joins TRBV20-1 to TRBJ1-6; unclear D gene. Trimming pared 3 bases from V and 7 bases from J, leaving 7 bases between. The germline CDR1 and CDR2 sequences are DFQATT and SNEGSKA (reference sequence). The CDR3 runs 12 residues. DNA of the CDR3: TGCAGTGCTAGCGCGACGAATTCACCCCTCCACTTT. Protein: CSASATNSPLHF.

The rearrangement uses TRBV20-1 and TRBJ2-7; D is perhaps TRBD1 (6 bases). The length of the CDR3 is 14 residues. Deletions cut 2 bases from V and 7 bases from J, with 18 bases between. From germline, CDR1 is DFQATT and CDR2 SNEGSKA (reference sequence). CDR3 region: CSARSGAVGMEQYV. The CDR3 nucleotides read TGCAGTGCTAGATCAGGGGCTGTCGGAATGGAGCAGTACGTC.

This clonotype was counted at least ten times. The gene calls are TRBV20-1 and TRBJ2-2; TRBD1 or TRBD2 may be the D gene (6 bases each). CDR3 length: 15 residues. V lost 0 bases and J lost 3, with 11 bases in between. Germline CDR1 and CDR2: DFQATT and SNEGSKA (reference sequence). The CDR3 nucleotides read TGCAGTGCTAGAGAGAGGGGGAGGTACACCGGGGAGCTGTTTTTT. Translating gives CSARERGRYTGELFF.

J is TRBJ2-1 and V is TRBV7-9, with TRBD2 identical over 10 bases. Germline V lookup: CDR1 SEHNR, CDR2 FQNEAQ (reference sequence). J gave up 8 bases and V 2 bases, and 6 bases lay outside the gene matches. There are 15 residues in the CDR3. The CDR3 DNA reads as TGTGCCAGCAGCTTACAGCGGGGGGGCCTTCATGAGCAGTTCTTC. It yields the protein CASSLQRGGLHEQFF.

The chain has TRBV19 and TRBJ1-5, with D maybe TRBD1 (5 bases). The V end was cut by 6 bases, the J end by 6 bases, with 12 bases between. The CDR3 contains 13 residues. Germline V CDR1 and CDR2: LNHDA, SQIVND (reference sequence). The CDR3 DNA reads TGTGCCAGTAGAAGACAGCAGGGTCAGCCCCAGCATTTT. This gives the protein CASRRQQGQPQHF.

This clonotype was seen repeatedly, ten times or more. The chain recombines TRBV27 with TRBJ1-1; D may be TRBD1 (6 bases). Germline CDR1 reads MNHEY; CDR2 reads SMNVEV (reference sequence). The CDR3 loop spans 15 amino acids. V was clipped by 3 bases and J by 8 bases, with 19 bases between them. Written as DNA, the CDR3 is TGTGCCAGCAGTTTTACGGGAACAGGGAGGACGGAAGCTTTCTTT. It codes for CASSFTGTGRTEAFF.

This clonotype was observed at least ten times. CDR3 coding DNA: TGTGCCACCGGGGGGGCGTTCTACAATGAGCAGTTCTTC. This codes for CATGGAFYNEQFF. The V call is TRBV4-2, the J call TRBJ2-1; TRBD2 matches 8 bases. This CDR3 has 13 amino acids. The trim removed 10 bases at V and 3 bases at J, leaving 5 bases unmatched. In germline, CDR1 is LGHNA, CDR2 YNFKEQ.

This clonotype came up many times. The chain is built from TRBV10-3 and TRBJ2-3, with 7 positions matching TRBD2. After removal of 6 bases from V and 0 bases from J, the junction contained 3 bases not matched to a gene. Germline CDR1 is ENHRY and CDR2 is SYGVKD. The CDR3 sequence is 14 residues long. The CDR3 here is CAIRAGVSTDTQYF. CDR3 bases: TGTGCCATCAGGGCGGGGGTTAGCACAGATACGCAGTATTTT.

The table lists this clonotype with many counts. The V gene is TRBV6-2 or TRBV6-3, the J gene TRBJ2-7; D possibly uses TRBD1 or TRBD2 (5 bases each). The CDR3 contains 13 residues. V lost 7 bases, J lost 7 bases, and 17 bases lay in between. Looked up from germline, CDR1 is MNHEY and CDR2 is SVGEGT. In nucleotides, the CDR3 is TGTGCCAGCAACACGAACGGGGCGGGTGAGCAGTACGTC. Translation gives CASNTNGAGEQYV.

This clonotype was seen repeatedly, ten times or more. The V and J genes are TRBV5-5 and TRBJ2-3, with TRBD2 as a possible D gene (5 bases). V lost 0 bases to trimming and J lost 2 bases, with 13 bases between them. The germline V gene has CDR1 SGHKS and CDR2 YYEKEE (reference sequence). The CDR3 consists of 16 residues. Written as DNA, the CDR3 is TGTGCCAGCAGCTTGGTGGGGAGTGGATACACAGATACGCAGTATTTT. Its translation is CASSLVGSGYTDTQYF.

This clonotype turned up a few times. The rearrangement links TRBV20-1 to TRBJ2-3, with D possibly being TRBD2 (6 bases). Germline V gene lookup returns CDR1 DFQATT and CDR2 SNEGSKA (reference sequence). CDR3 length equals 13 residues. Trimming left V 5 bases short and J 2 bases short, with 11 bases between. CDR3 protein: CSAHAGSTDTQYF. CDR3 nucleotides: TGCAGTGCTCACGCGGGGTCCACAGATACGCAGTATTTT.

This chain uses TRBV20-1 with TRBJ1-1, with D uncertain. In germline, CDR1 is DFQATT, CDR2 SNEGSKA (reference sequence). This CDR3 has 14 amino acids. Trimming took 1 base from V and 3 from J, leaving 12 bases between them. The CDR3 here is CSARAMGSDTEAFF. CDR3 in DNA: TGCAGTGCTAGAGCCATGGGGTCGGACACTGAAGCTTTCTTT.

This clonotype was counted between two and nine times. A much larger clone lies a single base off, so this may be a read error. The rearrangement uses TRBV20-1 and TRBJ2-1, with 10 bases identical to TRBD2. The CDR3 length is 16 residues. Germline lookup yields CDR1 DFQATT and CDR2 SNEGSKA (reference sequence). This CDR3 is CSVPNIAGGAYNGQFF. Here the CDR3 DNA reads TGCAGTGTGCCAAATATAGCGGGGGGCGCCTACAATGGGCAGTTCTTC.

This clonotype was picked up a small number of times. The chain employs TRBV28 and TRBJ2-2, with TRBD2 as a possible D gene (5 bases). V lost 6 bases, J lost 3 bases, and 11 bases lay in between. The germline CDR1 and CDR2 sequences are MDHEN and SYDVKM. The CDR3 contains 14 residues. This chain's CDR3 is CASREVLHTGELFF. In DNA form, the CDR3 reads TGTGCCAGCAGGGAGGTTTTACACACCGGGGAGCTGTTTTTT.

This clonotype has a handful of counts. The genes are TRBV4-3 and TRBJ2-2; D might be TRBD2 (6 bases). The CDR3 has 17 residues. Looked up from germline, CDR1 is LGHNA and CDR2 is YSLEER. V was clipped by 0 bases and J by 6 bases, with 17 bases between them. CDR3 amino acids: CASSQDRRDSWSGELFF. For the CDR3, the DNA is TGCGCCAGCAGCCAAGACAGGAGGGACTCTTGGTCCGGGGAGCTGTTTTTT.

This clonotype was detected ten times or more. The chain couples TRBV4-2 to TRBJ2-1; TRBD1 aligns across 10 bases. The CDR3 covers 16 residues. The junction had 9 bases not matched to a gene; V was cut back by 3 bases and J by 7 bases. Germline V CDR1 and CDR2: LGHNA, YNFKEQ. This CDR3 is CASSHETGGFFNEQFF. DNA for the CDR3: TGTGCCAGCAGCCATGAGACAGGGGGCTTTTTTAATGAGCAGTTCTTC.

This clonotype was found many times. The V call is TRBV28, the J call TRBJ1-1; D ambiguous. The CDR3 runs 11 residues. Germline V gives CDR1 MDHEN, CDR2 SYDVKM. V lost 7 bases and J 7 bases, leaving 10 bases between the germline ends. CDR3 sequence (DNA): TGTGCCAGCACCGAGGGAAATGAAGCTTTCTTT. Translated, it gives CASTEGNEAFF.

This clonotype has a handful of counts. V usage is TRBV5-4 and J usage is TRBJ1-3; weak D call: TRBD1 (5 bases). This CDR3 has 16 residues. Per germline, CDR1 SGHNT and CDR2 YYREEE (reference sequence). V lost 5 bases, J lost 2 bases, and 17 bases lay in between. The CDR3 nucleotides read TGTGCCAGCAGTTCCCGAGGGGAAAATGCTGGAAACACCATATATTTT. This codes for CASSSRGENAGNTIYF.

This clonotype was counted between two and nine times. The J gene is TRBJ2-7, the V gene TRBV19; D perhaps matches TRBD1 (6 bases). The CDR3 length is 13 residues. Per germline, CDR1 LNHDA and CDR2 SQIVND (reference sequence). The ends were cut back, 8 bases at V and 3 bases at J, with 14 bases in the middle. The CDR3 reads CASVQGLGYEQYF. The CDR3 nucleotides are TGTGCCAGTGTACAGGGTTTAGGCTACGAGCAGTACTTC.

This clonotype was counted many times. This sequence joins TRBV9 and TRBJ2-3; D not resolved. Germline CDR1 and CDR2: SGDLS and YYNGEE. This CDR3 is built from 14 residues. V dropped 3 bases and J dropped 5 bases, with 13 bases sitting between them. DNA of the CDR3: TGTGCCAGCAGCGCGGCCCGATTGGGAGATACGCAGTATTTT. This encodes CASSAARLGDTQYF.

The sample holds many counts of this clonotype. The rearrangement joins TRBV6-5 to TRBJ2-1; 12 bases are a match to TRBD2. The germline CDR1 and CDR2 sequences are MNHEY and SVGAGI. This CDR3 region has 15 residues. The V segment lost 7 bases and the J segment 1 base; nucleotides outside the gene matches: 2. CDR3 nucleotides: TGTGCCAGCAACCTAGCGGGGGGGTCCTACAATGAGCAGTTCTTC. It codes for CASNLAGGSYNEQFF.

In its sample, this clonotype was seen many times. The chain has TRBV7-9 and TRBJ2-5; D is unclear. Germline CDR1 reads SEHNR; CDR2 reads FQNEAQ (reference sequence). V shed 5 bases and J shed 2 bases, with 15 bases lying between them. The CDR3 covers 15 residues. This chain's CDR3 is CASSLGSVLQETQYF. CDR3 in DNA: TGTGCCAGCAGCCTAGGGTCGGTACTTCAAGAGACCCAGTACTTC.

The sample holds many counts of this clonotype. This chain uses TRBV7-2 with TRBJ2-7; D gene ambiguous. V was shortened by 5 bases and J by 4 bases, with 9 bases between the two germline ends. Germline V gives CDR1 SGHTA, CDR2 FQGNSA. The CDR3 sequence is 12 residues long. The CDR3 region is CASSPEFYEQYF. As DNA, the CDR3 is TGTGCCAGCAGCCCCGAGTTTTACGAGCAGTACTTC.

This clonotype was found a few times. The V and J genes are TRBV7-2 and TRBJ1-4; maybe TRBD1 (6 bases). In germline, CDR1 is SGHTA, CDR2 FQGNSA. Trimming pared 5 bases from V and 1 base from J, leaving 14 bases between. The CDR3 is 16 amino acids. The CDR3 protein is CASSPQGPGTNEKLFF. The CDR3, as DNA: TGTGCCAGCAGCCCCCAGGGGCCGGGAACTAATGAAAAACTGTTTTTT.

This clonotype occurred many times. The chain employs TRBV6-6 and TRBJ2-5; perhaps TRBD1 as D (5 bases). CDR1 and CDR2 from the germline V gene are MNHNY and SVGAGI (reference sequence). This CDR3 is built from 15 residues. Trimming cost V 3 bases and J 5 bases, with 16 bases left between them. The CDR3 bases are TGTGCCAGCAGTTATGTCAGGGCCCGTCGGGAGACCCAGTACTTC. Protein sequence: CASSYVRARRETQYF.

This clonotype was found many times. The rearrangement uses TRBV7-2 and TRBJ1-6; D is unresolved. CDR3 length: 15 amino acids. Germline V lookup: CDR1 SGHTA, CDR2 FQGNSA. V was clipped by 2 bases and J by 7 bases, with 12 bases between them. The CDR3 loop reads CASSLNSGGNSPLHF. The CDR3 DNA reads TGTGCCAGCAGCTTAAACAGCGGCGGGAATTCACCCCTCCACTTT.